This T cell receptor beta chain is drawn from a study of T cell responses to AZD1222 COVID-19 vaccine. General observations from the study: Just a handful of AZD1222 recipients were seropositive at baseline.

A single count supports this clone. What it binds is not known. Here immunoSEQ multiplex PCR was the method, and the copy in TCRdb shows in-frame clones only, minus some. The repertoire holds 75,000 to 90,000 clones, with approximately 90% as singletons. CDR1 SGHAT and CDR2 FQNNGV come from the germline V gene. This CDR3 contains 15 residues. The V segment lost 1 base and the J segment 6 bases; nucleotides outside the gene matches: 6. The chain employs TRBV11-2 and TRBJ2-3; TRBD2 matches at 8 bases. This TCR derives from an adult who received the AZD1222 COVID-19 vaccine. The sequences come from peripheral blood, collected 28 days after the second AZD1222 dose. The CDR3 here is CASSLGTSWADTQYF. Written as DNA, the CDR3 is TGTGCCAGCAGCTTAGGGACTAGCTGGGCGGATACGCAGTATTTT.